Each of the 18 T cell receptor beta chains below was sequenced from the same sample in a study of T-cell memory formation after mild COVID-19. TCRdb re-called the 5' RACE reads with MiXCR, one entry per CDR3 protein. The sample shows hundreds of thousands of distinct CDR3 sequences, 25% of them seen only once. Input material: PBMCs or a T cell subset sorted from them (not recorded which). The receptors were sampled from an adult woman who had mild COVID-19 (a few samples of this study predate the infection). Cell type and time point are not known.

The J gene is TRBJ1-2, the V gene TRBV29-1; a possible D gene is TRBD1 (5 bases). Deletions cut 3 bases from V and 2 bases from J, with 10 bases between. CDR1 is SQVTM, CDR2 ANQGSEA, per germline. The CDR3 loop spans 13 amino acids. CDR3 nucleotides: TGCAGCGTTGACAGGGAGGGGAACTATGGCTACACCTTC. As protein: CSVDREGNYGYTF.

This clonotype was counted at least ten times. This chain connects TRBV24-1 to TRBJ2-1; possible D gene TRBD1, 5 bases. The CDR3 extends over 15 amino acids. Germline V gene data show CDR1 as KGHDR and CDR2 as SFDVKD. V shed 0 bases and J shed 9 bases, with 14 bases lying between them. DNA of the CDR3: TGTGCCACCAGTGATTTGGCAGGGATCGGTAGTGAGCAGTTCTTC. Amino acids: CATSDLAGIGSEQFF.

The rearrangement uses TRBV9 and TRBJ1-2; D gene uncertain. CDR3 length equals 18 residues. V was shortened by 0 bases and J by 7 bases, with 25 bases between the two germline ends. Looked up from germline, CDR1 is SGDLS and CDR2 is YYNGEE. CDR3 amino acids: CASSVVLDPGVELGGYTF. In DNA, the CDR3 is TGTGCCAGCAGCGTAGTTCTCGACCCCGGGGTGGAATTAGGTGGCTACACCTTC.

There are a few counts of this clonotype. V usage is TRBV5-1 and J usage is TRBJ2-6; D gene unclear. The CDR3 runs to 19 residues. V was cut by 1 base and J by 2 bases, with 19 bases left in between. Germline V gives CDR1 SGHRS, CDR2 YFSETQ. The CDR3 loop is CASSLNLGKDEAGANVLTF. The DNA for the CDR3 is TGCGCCAGCAGCTTGAATCTGGGGAAGGATGAGGCTGGGGCCAACGTCCTGACTTTC.

V gene TRBV20-1 combines with J gene TRBJ1-1; TRBD1 agrees at 8 bases. J was trimmed by 5 bases and V by 6 bases; bases with no gene match: 8. CDR3 length: 13 amino acids. Germline V CDR1 and CDR2: DFQATT, SNEGSKA (reference sequence). The CDR3 loop reads CSASRTGRTEAFF. DNA for the CDR3: TGCAGTGCGAGTAGGACAGGGAGGACTGAAGCTTTCTTT.

J is TRBJ2-3 and V is TRBV20-1, with 10 bases identical to TRBD2. Trimming removed 5 bases from V and 4 bases from J; junction bases left unmatched: 15. Germline lookup yields CDR1 DFQATT and CDR2 SNEGSKA (reference sequence). This CDR3 has 17 residues. The CDR3 DNA reads as TGCAGTGCTCCGTCCCGGGGAGCGGGAGGGTCCCCAGATACGCAGTATTTT. It specifies CSAPSRGAGGSPDTQYF.

This clonotype turned up a few times. This chain joins TRBV20-1 and TRBJ2-5; D ambiguous. There are 14 residues in the CDR3. The ends were cut back, 0 bases at V and 5 bases at J, with 13 bases in the middle. CDR1 is DFQATT, CDR2 SNEGSKA, per germline (reference sequence). The CDR3 protein is CSARDLPSVETQYF. CDR3 DNA sequence: TGCAGTGCTAGAGATTTGCCGTCGGTCGAGACCCAGTACTTC.

This clonotype has a handful of counts. The chain carries TRBV9 and TRBJ2-5; D may be TRBD2 (5 bases). V was shortened by 4 bases and J by 4 bases, with 14 bases between the two germline ends. Germline lookup yields CDR1 SGDLS and CDR2 YYNGEE. The CDR3 has 14 residues. The CDR3 sequence is CASSPRPGGETQYF. The CDR3 nucleotides are TGTGCCAGCAGCCCTCGACCCGGAGGAGAGACCCAGTACTTC. The entire variable domain, with the rest obtained from reference TRBV9 and TRBJ2-5, is as follows: DSGVTQTPKHLITATGQRVTLRCSPRSGDLSVYWYQQSLDQGLQFLIQYYNGEERAKGNILERFSAQQFPDLHSELNLSSLELGDSALYFCASSPRPGGETQYFGPGTRLLVL.

The chain recombines TRBV4-1 with TRBJ2-7; D is undetermined. The V end lost 0 bases, the J end lost 7 bases, and 10 bases lay between the germline ends. The CDR3 runs to 13 residues. Germline values: CDR1 MGHRA, CDR2 YSYEKL. CDR3 in DNA: TGCGCCAGCAGCCAAGACCCCCTCCGGGAGCAGTACTTC. This gives the protein CASSQDPLREQYF.

This clonotype showed up just once. The chain joins TRBV27 to TRBJ2-3; 9 bases line up with TRBD1. CDR1 is MNHEY, CDR2 SMNVEV, per germline (reference sequence). The trim removed 6 bases at V and 4 bases at J, leaving 8 bases unmatched. This CDR3 comprises 15 residues. CDR3: CASRPGTGRADTQYF. DNA of the CDR3: TGTGCCAGCAGGCCCGGGACAGGGAGGGCAGATACGCAGTATTTT.

This sequence joins TRBV30 and TRBJ2-5; TRBD1 matches 8 bases. This CDR3 region has 13 residues. CDR1 and CDR2 from the germline V gene are GTSNPN and SVGIG (reference sequence). V shed 3 bases, J shed 4 bases, and the junction held 4 bases outside the gene matches. The CDR3 loop reads CAWSGDRPETQYF. CDR3 DNA sequence: TGTGCCTGGAGCGGGGACAGGCCAGAGACCCAGTACTTC.

V usage is TRBV5-1 and J usage is TRBJ2-2, with 10 bases matching TRBD2. This CDR3 has 15 residues. Trimming took 3 bases from V and 6 from J; bases not matched to a gene: 5. The germline V gene has CDR1 SGHRS and CDR2 YFSETQ. CDR3 in amino acids: CASSSSGGSPGELFF. The CDR3 nucleotides are TGCGCCAGCAGCTCTAGCGGGGGATCACCCGGGGAGCTGTTTTTT.

The CDR3 DNA follows: TGTGCCAGCGGTCAACTAGCGGATACAGATACGCAGTATTTT. Amino acids: CASGQLADTDTQYF. V is TRBV6-2 or TRBV6-3 and J is TRBJ2-3; 8 nucleotides align to TRBD2. CDR1 is MNHEY and CDR2 is SVGEGT in the germline V gene. The CDR3 has 14 amino acids. V was clipped by 8 bases and J by 3 bases; unmatched bases: 7.

The rearrangement joins TRBV5-6 to TRBJ1-1; 9 nucleotides align to TRBD1. V trimming: 7 bases; J trimming: 3 bases; junction bases outside the gene matches: 13. This CDR3 comprises 16 residues. Germline assignment: CDR1 SGHDT and CDR2 YYEEEE. For the CDR3, the DNA is TGTGCCAGCGGAACCGGGACAGGGCTCGGGGACACTGAAGCTTTCTTT. Translation gives CASGTGTGLGDTEAFF.

This clonotype was recorded at least ten times. This chain connects TRBV6-2 or TRBV6-3 to TRBJ2-5; D is unclear. The germline V and J ends were trimmed by 6 bases and 4 bases, with 6 bases remaining between them. Looked up from germline, CDR1 is MNHEY and CDR2 is SVGEGT. The CDR3 spans 11 residues. CDR3 DNA sequence: TGTGCCAGCAGGGACGGAGAGACCCAGTACTTC. Its protein is CASRDGETQYF.

The chain carries TRBV20-1 and TRBJ1-1; D remains ambiguous. Germline assignment: CDR1 DFQATT and CDR2 SNEGSKA (reference sequence). The CDR3 length is 12 residues. The ends were cut back, 2 bases at V and 5 bases at J, with 9 bases in the middle. CDR3 in amino acids: CSARSKATEAFF. CDR3 bases: TGCAGTGCTAGATCTAAGGCGACTGAAGCTTTCTTT.

This clonotype was seen more than once but under ten times. The chain couples TRBV7-3 to TRBJ2-3; a possible D gene is TRBD2 (5 bases). Germline V gene data show CDR1 as SGHTA and CDR2 as FQGTGA. This CDR3 spans 14 amino acids. V was shortened by 1 base and J by 1 base, with 6 bases between the two germline ends. The CDR3 loop reads CASSLIGGTDTQYF. In DNA, the CDR3 is TGTGCCAGCAGCTTAATCGGGGGCACAGATACGCAGTATTTT.

CDR3 sequence (DNA): TGTGCCAGCAGTGCCTGGGGACTAGCGGGCCCCACAGATACGCAGTATTTT. Translating gives CASSAWGLAGPTDTQYF. V and J are TRBV12-3 or TRBV12-4 and TRBJ2-3, with 12 bases identical to TRBD2. J lost 2 bases, V lost 5 bases, and 8 bases had no gene match. The CDR3 runs to 17 residues.